The 13 T cell receptor beta chains reported below all come from one sample, sequenced in a study of blood T cell repertoires in COVID-19. Repertoires were generated with immunoSEQ multiplex PCR, while TCRdb's copy carries only in-frame clones and drops some. The table shows tens of thousands of clones, with roughly 90% occurring only once. The sample taken for sequencing was peripheral blood. Receptors originate from a human donor in a cohort sampled during active COVID-19.

The rearrangement links TRBV2 to TRBJ2-1; D possibly corresponds to TRBD2 (7 bases). Trimming stripped 6 bases from V and 4 bases from J, with 16 bases between. Germline-derived CDR1 and CDR2 are SNHLY and FYNNEI. The CDR3 covers 15 residues. The chain's CDR3 is CASRGAGARYNEQFF. In nucleotides, the CDR3 is TGTGCCAGCAGGGGGGCGGGGGCCCGATACAATGAGCAGTTCTTC.

This chain connects TRBV9 to TRBJ1-3; D is unresolved. The CDR3 loop spans 12 amino acids. The V gene lost 8 bases and the J gene lost 9 bases, with 15 bases spanning the gap. The V gene's germline CDR1 is SGDLS and CDR2 YYNGEE. The CDR3 coding sequence is TGTGCCAGTCAAGAGGGAGTGGGCACCATATATTTT. Encoded protein: CASQEGVGTIYF.

This clone was recorded only once. This chain uses TRBV6-2 or TRBV6-3 with TRBJ1-1, with 9 bases lining up with TRBD1. The CDR3 is made up of 16 amino acids. V shed 5 bases and J 5 bases; nucleotides not matched to a gene: 12. The V gene's germline CDR1 is MNHEY and CDR2 SVGEGT. CDR3 region: CASSHYLQGAWTEAFF. The CDR3 nucleotides are TGTGCCAGCAGTCACTACTTACAGGGGGCATGGACTGAAGCTTTCTTT.

The chain couples TRBV19 to TRBJ1-5; no clear D. The V end was cut by 8 bases, the J end by 0 bases, with 8 bases between. This CDR3 is built from 13 residues. Germline V gene sequence: CDR1 LNHDA, CDR2 SQIVND (reference sequence). CDR3 nucleotides: TGTGCCAGTTCAGCGTATAGCAATCAGCCCCAGCATTTT. Translated, it gives CASSAYSNQPQHF. Based on the CDR3 plus reference TRBV19 and TRBJ1-5, the full variable domain is DGGITQSPKYLFRKEGQNVTLSCEQNLNHDAMYWYRQDPGQGLRLIYYSQIVNDFQKGDIAEGYSVSREKKESFPLTVTSAQKNPTAFYLCASSAYSNQPQHFGDGTRLSIL.

The chain links TRBV2 to TRBJ1-2, with a possible D match to TRBD1 (5 bases). Trimming left V 11 bases short and J 3 bases short, with 13 bases between. The length of the CDR3 is 12 residues. The germline gives CDR1 SNHLY, CDR2 FYNNEI. The CDR3 sequence: CASHWGDYGYTF. The DNA for the CDR3 is TGTGCCTCTCACTGGGGGGACTATGGCTACACCTTC.

This sequence joins TRBV24-1 and TRBJ2-2; 10 bases are a match to TRBD1. V was clipped by 3 bases and J by 4 bases; unmatched bases: 7. The germline V gene has CDR1 KGHDR and CDR2 SFDVKD. There are 17 residues in the CDR3. The CDR3 sequence: CATSDIRDRGGTGELFF. The CDR3 nucleotides read TGTGCCACCAGTGATATCCGGGACAGGGGAGGCACCGGGGAGCTGTTTTTT.

The chain carries TRBV2 and TRBJ2-6; TRBD2 matches at 10 bases. The CDR3 sequence is 15 residues long. With 9 bases clipped from V and 0 bases from J, the junction kept 2 bases outside the gene matches. The germline V gene encodes CDR1 SNHLY and CDR2 FYNNEI. This CDR3 is CASSGRYSGANVLTF. The CDR3 DNA sequence: TGTGCCAGTAGCGGGAGGTACTCTGGGGCCAACGTCCTGACTTTC.

This chain links TRBV29-1 with TRBJ1-5, with 9 bases that match TRBD1. Unmatched junction bases numbered 10, after V lost 7 bases and J lost 0 bases. This CDR3 is built from 16 residues. The germline V gene encodes CDR1 SQVTM and CDR2 ANQGSEA. CDR3 sequence reads: CSDYRDRVNSNQPQHF. The CDR3 coding sequence is TGCAGCGACTACCGGGACAGGGTGAATAGCAATCAGCCCCAGCATTTT.

In DNA, the CDR3 is TGTGCCAGCAGTCCTCAGACAGGCCCCTACGAGCAGTACTTC. Translated, it gives CASSPQTGPYEQYF. The chain uses TRBV6-5 and TRBJ2-7; tentatively, D is TRBD1 (6 bases). The germline V gene has CDR1 MNHEY and CDR2 SVGAGI. The CDR3 consists of 14 residues. V shed 5 bases and J shed 2 bases, with 13 bases lying between them.

The chain links TRBV12-3 or TRBV12-4 to TRBJ1-2; a possible D gene is TRBD1 (6 bases). The CDR3 spans 13 residues. The V gene lost 10 bases and the J gene lost 8 bases, with 20 bases spanning the gap. CDR3 amino acids: CAIKSTGPRGYTF. CDR3 sequence (DNA): TGTGCCATTAAATCGACAGGCCCCCGAGGCTACACCTTC.

The chain employs TRBV27 and TRBJ2-3; TRBD1 is a possible D gene (6 bases). Germline lookup yields CDR1 MNHEY and CDR2 SMNVEV (reference sequence). Trimming left V 6 bases short and J 6 bases short, with 16 bases between. The CDR3 contains 14 residues. This CDR3 is CASRLTGPMDTQYF. CDR3 in DNA: TGTGCCAGCAGATTGACAGGCCCGATGGATACGCAGTATTTT.

The chain has TRBV24-1 and TRBJ1-5, with D unclear. The CDR3 has 12 amino acids. In germline, CDR1 is KGHDR, CDR2 SFDVKD. V was pared by 9 bases and J by 2 bases, with 7 bases between. The CDR3 DNA is TGTGCCACCTCGTCTGGCAATCAGCCCCAGCATTTT. Protein product: CATSSGNQPQHF.

This chain joins TRBV10-3 and TRBJ2-6, with a weak D call TRBD2 (6 bases). With 4 bases removed from V and 1 base from J, the gap between germline ends came to 26 bases. This CDR3 has 21 amino acids. The germline V gene encodes CDR1 ENHRY and CDR2 SYGVKD. The CDR3 DNA sequence: TGTGCCATCAGTGTGGGGGAGGAGATTTGGCAGGCGAAGTCTGGGGCCAACGTCCTGACTTTC. It translates to CAISVGEEIWQAKSGANVLTF.